The clone carrying this TCR beta chain was recorded only once. Libraries were prepared by immunoSEQ multiplex PCR; TCRdb keeps only in-frame clonotypes and omits some of them. The sample holds some 68,000 clones, around 95% seen once. The germline V gene encodes CDR1 SGHNT and CDR2 YYREEE (reference sequence). The CDR3 consists of 14 residues. Trimming cost V 0 bases and J 1 base, with 6 bases left between them. The data are from a study of technical replicates of blood from several donors. The J gene is TRBJ2-3, the V gene TRBV5-4, with D hard to call. Sequences were obtained from T cells isolated from PBMCs. This clonotype was sampled from a human donor in good health. The CDR3 protein is CASSLVPGTDTQYF. DNA for the CDR3: TGTGCCAGCAGCTTGGTTCCCGGCACAGATACGCAGTATTTT.